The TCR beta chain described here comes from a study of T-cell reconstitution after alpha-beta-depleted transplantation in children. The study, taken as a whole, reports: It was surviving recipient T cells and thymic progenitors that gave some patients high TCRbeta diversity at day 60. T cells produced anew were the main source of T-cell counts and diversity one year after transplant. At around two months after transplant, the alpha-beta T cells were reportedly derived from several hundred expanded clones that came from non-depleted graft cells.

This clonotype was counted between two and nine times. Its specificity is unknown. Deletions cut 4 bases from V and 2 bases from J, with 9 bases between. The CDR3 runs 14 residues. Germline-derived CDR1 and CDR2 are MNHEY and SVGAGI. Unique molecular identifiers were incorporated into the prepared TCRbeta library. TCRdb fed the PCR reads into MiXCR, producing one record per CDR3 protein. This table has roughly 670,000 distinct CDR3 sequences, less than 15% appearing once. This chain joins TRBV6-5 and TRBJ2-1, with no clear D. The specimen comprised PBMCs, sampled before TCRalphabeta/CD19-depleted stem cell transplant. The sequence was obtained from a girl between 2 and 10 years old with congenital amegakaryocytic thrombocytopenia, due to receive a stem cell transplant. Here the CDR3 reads CASSSVGTYNEQFF. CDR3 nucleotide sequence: TGTGCCAGCAGTTCGGTGGGTACCTACAATGAGCAGTTCTTC.